Listed below are T cell receptor beta chains from one sample, sequenced in a study of ipilimumab plus nivolumab after autologous stem cell transplantation. Some clones are missing from TCRdb's copy, which holds only in-frame ones; the method was immunoSEQ multiplex PCR. The data hold 15,000 to 20,000 clones, with about four fifths observed a single time. Sequenced here: PBMCs, sampled in a trial of ipilimumab plus nivolumab as post-transplant consolidation. These receptors originate from a male donor with diffuse large B-cell lymphoma. The CDR3 runs from the conserved cysteine through the conserved F or W. Size tells how often a clone was seen (once, few, many) or the class of an expanded clone, and some rows leave it out.

v_call: TRBV7-2
j_call: TRBJ2-3
clone_size: .
cdr3_aa: CASSYTREDTQYF

v_call: TRBV7-9
j_call: TRBJ2-7
clone_size: .
cdr3_aa: CASSPRDRWEQYF

v_call: TRBV2
j_call: TRBJ1-1
clone_size: once
cdr3_aa: CASNWAQNTEAFF

v_call: TRBV2
j_call: TRBJ2-3
clone_size: .
cdr3_aa: CASTKGLAETDTQYF

v_call: TRBV29-1
j_call: TRBJ2-7
clone_size: .
cdr3_aa: CSVSWSNFREQYF

v_call: TRBV7-5
j_call: TRBJ2-3
clone_size: once
cdr3_aa: CARSYNGTGGVTQYF

v_call: TRBV2
j_call: TRBJ1-2
clone_size: .
cdr3_aa: CASSRDVYGYTF

v_call: TRBV15
j_call: TRBJ2-7
clone_size: .
cdr3_aa: CATSRDQYEQYF

v_call: TRBV5-1
j_call: TRBJ1-1
clone_size: medium-sized
cdr3_aa: CASSLPGEAWGTEAFF

v_call: TRBV25-1
j_call: TRBJ2-1
clone_size: .
cdr3_aa: CASSDVGHNEQFF

v_call: TRBV20-1
j_call: TRBJ2-3
clone_size: .
cdr3_aa: CSAAGPDTQYF

v_call: TRBV28
j_call: TRBJ2-2
clone_size: .
cdr3_aa: CASSLIDYLTGELFF

v_call: TRBV5-1
j_call: TRBJ2-1
clone_size: .
cdr3_aa: CASSLGGTSYNEQFF

v_call: TRBV9
j_call: .
clone_size: .
cdr3_aa: CASSATGGTLTYEQYF

v_call: TRBV11-2
j_call: TRBJ2-3
clone_size: .
cdr3_aa: CASSLVWTGDPDTQYF

v_call: TRBV9
j_call: TRBJ1-5
clone_size: once
cdr3_aa: CASSAGTLSNQPQHF

v_call: TRBV6-5
j_call: TRBJ1-6
clone_size: .
cdr3_aa: CASSERPPDSPLHF

v_call: TRBV27
j_call: TRBJ2-5
clone_size: .
cdr3_aa: CASSFQETQYF

v_call: TRBV4-2
j_call: TRBJ2-1
clone_size: .
cdr3_aa: CASSLTGLAGGSSYNEQFF

v_call: TRBV18
j_call: TRBJ2-7
clone_size: .
cdr3_aa: CASSPWRDEQYF

v_call: TRBV9
j_call: TRBJ2-7
clone_size: .
cdr3_aa: CARPGVRYYEQYF

v_call: TRBV29-1
j_call: TRBJ2-7
clone_size: .
cdr3_aa: CSVEGATGRSVEQYF

v_call: TRBV4-3
j_call: TRBJ2-7
clone_size: .
cdr3_aa: CASSQEIGGLYEQYF

v_call: TRBV10-1
j_call: TRBJ2-5
clone_size: .
cdr3_aa: CASSESRARTETQYF

v_call: TRBV6-1
j_call: TRBJ1-2
clone_size: .
cdr3_aa: CASTLDRVYGYTF

v_call: TRBV6-5
j_call: TRBJ2-5
clone_size: .
cdr3_aa: CASSQDWGVQETQYF

v_call: TRBV7-2
j_call: TRBJ1-6
clone_size: .
cdr3_aa: CASSLVLGDSPLHF

v_call: TRBV6-5
j_call: TRBJ2-3
clone_size: .
cdr3_aa: CASSRTRGEVDTQYF

v_call: TRBV12-1
j_call: TRBJ2-6
clone_size: .
cdr3_aa: CASSSRYVGQSRANVLTF

v_call: TRBV7-2
j_call: TRBJ2-2
clone_size: .
cdr3_aa: CASSPGDGELFF

v_call: TRBV11-2
j_call: TRBJ2-5
clone_size: .
cdr3_aa: CASSSLAGGSTETQYF

v_call: TRBV7-2
j_call: TRBJ2-5
clone_size: .
cdr3_aa: CASSPGSETQYF

v_call: TRBV7-2
j_call: TRBJ2-1
clone_size: .
cdr3_aa: CASSLTATEWEQFF

v_call: TRBV15
j_call: TRBJ1-4
clone_size: .
cdr3_aa: CATSRNPTGSNEKLFF

v_call: TRBV7-7
j_call: TRBJ2-7
clone_size: .
cdr3_aa: CASSNRDGYSYEQYF